The 9 T cell receptor beta chains in this list originate from one sample, sequenced in a study of shared clonotypes between healthy human individuals. TCRdb's copy holds only in-frame clones and misses some; the assay was immunoSEQ multiplex PCR. The sample has 2 million to 2.5 million clones; 90% to 96% are singletons. Material: naive CD4+ T cells sorted from blood. Subset defined: CD45RA+ positively selected. The source of these receptors is a man aged 18 to 30 in good health.

The chain uses TRBV19 and TRBJ1-5; D gene uncertain. This CDR3 contains 15 residues. V was trimmed by 5 bases and J by 1 base, leaving 12 bases between them. Germline CDR1 reads LNHDA; CDR2 reads SQIVND (reference sequence). The CDR3 DNA reads TGTGCCAGTAGTGGGCAGATTGCGAGCAATCAGCCCCAGCATTTT. It specifies CASSGQIASNQPQHF.

The chain employs TRBV15 and TRBJ1-6, with a weak D call TRBD1 (5 bases). The CDR3 has 13 residues. V lost 5 bases to trimming and J lost 5 bases, with 7 bases between them. Germline CDR1 is LNHNV and CDR2 is YYDKDF (reference sequence). The CDR3 DNA is TGTGCCACCAGCCGGGACCATAATTCACCCCTCCACTTT. It codes for CATSRDHNSPLHF.

The chain joins TRBV7-9 to TRBJ2-1; 7 nucleotides align to TRBD2. The CDR3 spans 15 residues. Trimming removed 6 bases from V and 7 bases from J; junction bases left unmatched: 12. CDR1 is SEHNR, CDR2 FQNEAQ, per germline (reference sequence). The CDR3 reads CASSQAGRSGNEQFF. In DNA form, the CDR3 reads TGTGCCAGCAGTCAAGCGGGGCGCTCTGGTAATGAGCAGTTCTTC.

V is TRBV6-5 and J is TRBJ1-4; TRBD1 might be the D (6 bases). CDR1 is MNHEY, CDR2 SVGAGI, per germline. V was clipped by 6 bases and J by 7 bases, with 15 bases between them. The length of the CDR3 is 14 residues. The CDR3 bases are TGTGCCAGCAGAACAGGGAGCCTCGGTGAAAAACTGTTTTTT. This translates into CASRTGSLGEKLFF.

The V gene is TRBV12-5, the J gene TRBJ1-1, with TRBD1 as a possible D gene (5 bases). This CDR3 comprises 13 residues. CDR1 is LGHNT and CDR2 is FRNRAP in the germline V gene. Trimming removed 4 bases from V and 3 bases from J, with 9 bases in between. The CDR3 is CASGSGRDTEAFF. Here the CDR3 DNA reads TGTGCTAGTGGTTCGGGACGGGACACTGAAGCTTTCTTT.

As for this clone: A read error may produce the germline difference seen at one junction end. V gene TRBV27 combines with J gene TRBJ2-7; possibly TRBD2 for D (6 bases). Germline loops: CDR1 MNHEY, CDR2 SMNVEV (reference sequence). The CDR3 sequence is 11 residues long. The CDR3 region has the DNA TGTGCCCGGGGGAGTGTTTTCGAGCGGTACTTC. Amino acids: CARGSVFERYF.

The rearrangement links TRBV5-1 to TRBJ1-6; 7 bases are shared with TRBD1. This CDR3 is built from 16 residues. V trimming: 7 bases; J trimming: 8 bases; junction bases outside the gene matches: 15. The germline V gene encodes CDR1 SGHRS and CDR2 YFSETQ. Here the CDR3 DNA reads TGCGCCAGCCGAAACCCGACAAACAGGGGAGATTCACCCCTCCACTTT. Protein product: CASRNPTNRGDSPLHF.

The genes are TRBV4-1 and TRBJ1-1; maybe TRBD1 (6 bases). The germline V gene has CDR1 MGHRA and CDR2 YSYEKL. V was trimmed by 4 bases and J by 3 bases, leaving 15 bases between them. The CDR3 spans 15 residues. CDR3 residues: CASSPGELKYTEAFF. CDR3 bases: TGCGCCAGCAGCCCAGGGGAGTTAAAGTACACTGAAGCTTTCTTT.

V is TRBV9 and J is TRBJ1-2; possible D gene TRBD1, 5 bases. Trimming pared 0 bases from V and 7 bases from J, leaving 13 bases between. Germline-derived CDR1 and CDR2 are SGDLS and YYNGEE. The CDR3 extends over 14 amino acids. CDR3 loop: CASSVEPGLGGYTF. The CDR3 DNA sequence: TGTGCCAGCAGCGTAGAGCCAGGGCTCGGTGGCTACACCTTC.